This T cell receptor beta chain was sequenced during a study of shared clonotypes between healthy human individuals. V lost 9 bases, J lost 4 bases, and 3 bases stayed unmatched. Germline V CDR1 and CDR2: MNHEY, SVGAGI. This CDR3 is 13 amino acids long. The genomic DNA of each subset was split evenly across several immunoSEQ plates. The method was immunoSEQ multiplex PCR; TCRdb's version includes in-frame clones alone and lacks a portion of them. Among some 2.3 million clones, over 90% were seen once, and the ten largest hold 0.35% to 0.5%. The V and J genes are TRBV6-5 and TRBJ2-1, with TRBD2 identical over 10 bases. This TCR derives from a man aged 18 to 29 in good health. Some clones in this sample may be carry-over from other donors' samples. The source material was naive CD4+ T cells from PBMCs. Subset indicated: CD45RA+ positively selected. CDR3 region: CASWTSGYNEQFF. CDR3 DNA sequence: TGTGCCAGTTGGACTAGCGGATACAATGAGCAGTTCTTC.